A selection of T cell receptor beta chains follows, all from one sample in a study of regulatory T cells in long-lasting Graves disease. TCRdb fed the multiplex PCR reads into MiXCR, producing one record per CDR3 protein. The sample contains over 450,000 distinct CDR3 sequences, 20% to 25% of which appear only once. This specimen was peripheral blood mononuclear cells (PBMCs), taken when the disease was refractory, from a patient treated with antithyroid drugs. The receptors here all came from a female donor with Graves disease. Both conserved end residues are part of each CDR3. Each record gives: V gene, CDR3 length, CDR3 protein.

>TRBV12-3/TRBV12-4|14
CASSFSPGVYGYTF
>TRBV28|15
CASSLSTGGIEKLFF
>TRBV6-2/TRBV6-3|17
CASSDGTESSYNSPLHF
>TRBV15|15
CATSRDKTTSYEQYF
>TRBV28|14
CASSLQGGSAEAFF
>TRBV9|17
CASSPSGLAGDGETQYF
>TRBV29-1|12
CSVLQGNTEAFF
>TRBV30|12
CAWSGAGGKAFF
>TRBV7-2|17
CASSLRSAGGLGTEQYF
>TRBV7-9|12
CASSERTPEQYF
>TRBV7-8|13
CASSMGGESRQYF
>TRBV6-1|14
CASHSTGAHTEAFF
>TRBV6-5|13
CASSWTTTGELFF
>TRBV28|14
CASSLATSLYGYTF
>TRBV6-9|13
CASSNPNTGELFF
>TRBV11-2|10
CAVLQVEKYF
>TRBV2|13
CASTRHRNTEAFF
>TRBV28|13
CASSPTDSRGYTF
>TRBV12-3/TRBV12-4|13
CASSSQGPGELFF
>TRBV3-1|15
CASSPWTVRSGELFF
>TRBV7-2|14
CASSFGQLGSPLHF
>TRBV5-5|15
CASRVGHAYSYEQYF
>TRBV24-1|13
CATRDRGEETQYF
>TRBV9|12
CASSSGASEQYF
>TRBV18|13
CASSPPTLDGYTF
>TRBV5-1|16
CASSPGLAGSSDTQYF
>TRBV28|18
CASLLRGTSGSSRYEQYF
>TRBV20-1|15
CSARDVTAGKETQYF
>TRBV7-2|12
CASSVGADTQYF
>TRBV6-9|15
CASSYLQGPGDEQYF
>TRBV5-1|16
CASSGGQFANTGELFF
>TRBV2|15
CASSEWGQGRAEAFF
>TRBV30|13
CASGQLAGDEQYF
>TRBV20-1|16
CSARGTEQGGAYGYTF
>TRBV29-1|18
CSVEDLLTGTGENTEAFF
>TRBV7-2|15
CASSSSGAPGVEQYF
>TRBV5-1|12
CASSTDRDTIYF
>TRBV12-3/TRBV12-4|15
CASTGTVVGNQPQHF
>TRBV7-8|14
CASSLESVNEKLFF
>TRBV7-9|15
CASSARDRSYNEQFF
>TRBV7-9|17
CASSSAGTSGNTGELFF